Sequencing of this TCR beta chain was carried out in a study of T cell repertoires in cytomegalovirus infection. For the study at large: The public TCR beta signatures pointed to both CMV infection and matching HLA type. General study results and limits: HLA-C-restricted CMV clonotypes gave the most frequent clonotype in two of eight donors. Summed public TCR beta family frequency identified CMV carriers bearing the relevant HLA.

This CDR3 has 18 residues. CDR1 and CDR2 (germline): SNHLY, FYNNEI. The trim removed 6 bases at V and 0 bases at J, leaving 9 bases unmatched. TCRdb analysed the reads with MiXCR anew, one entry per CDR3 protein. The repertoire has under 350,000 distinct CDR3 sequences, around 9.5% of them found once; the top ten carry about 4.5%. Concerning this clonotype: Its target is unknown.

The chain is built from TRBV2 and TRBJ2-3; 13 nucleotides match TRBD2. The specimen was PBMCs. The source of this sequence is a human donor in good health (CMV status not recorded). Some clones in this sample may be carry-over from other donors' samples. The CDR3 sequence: CASSFGRTSGGSTDTQYF. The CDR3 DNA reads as TGTGCCAGCAGCTTTGGCCGGACTAGCGGGGGTAGCACAGATACGCAGTATTTT.